This TCR beta chain appears in the sequencing data of a study of blood T cells in healthy people across ages. Each donor's blood draw was roughly 10 milliliters of peripheral blood. Isolated per sample were at least 6 million PBMCs. This clonotype was found a few times. Between the trimmed V and J ends, which lost 3 bases and 10 bases, there was a span of 10 bases. The CDR3 totals 13 residues. Germline V gene sequence: CDR1 MNHNS, CDR2 SASEGT. Sample-barcoded 5' priming and a J-beta primer mix drove a second PCR of about 6 to 12 cycles. The template-switch adaptor was a 5' adaptor with 12 random nucleotides. It tagged each cDNA molecule. In TCRdb, the 5' RACE reads were re-called with MiXCR into one record per CDR3 protein. The sample contains about 1.1 million distinct CDR3 sequences, under 40% of which appear only once.

This TCR derives from a man between 18 and 29 years old in good health. The V gene is TRBV6-1, the J gene TRBJ1-6, with a weak D call TRBD1 (6 bases). The material sequenced was blood. The CDR3 region is CASSETGQSPLHF. In nucleotides, the CDR3 is TGTGCCAGCAGTGAGACAGGTCAATCACCCCTCCACTTT.